The rows below give T cell receptor beta chains drawn from one sample of a study of regulatory T cells in long-lasting Graves disease. MiXCR, applied by TCRdb to the multiplex PCR reads, yields one record per CDR3 protein. The profile shows about 620,000 distinct CDR3 sequences, 15% to 20% of them singletons. The data were also submitted as part of a second study, on T cells in Graves' hyperthyroidism and ophthalmopathy.

This specimen consisted of peripheral blood mononuclear cells (PBMCs), obtained at new diagnosis, from a patient treated with antithyroid drugs. These TCRs come from a woman aged 25 to 39 with Graves disease. The CDR3 runs from the conserved cysteine through the conserved F or W. The order of the fields is CDR3 length, V gene, clone size, D gene, J gene, CDR3 protein, CDR3 DNA. The D gene is left open where the match is weak. Clone sizes are given selectively: once, few, many, or a class where the clone is expanded.

16,TRBV24-1,.,.,TRBJ2-6,CATSPRRNSGANVLTF,TGTGCCACCAGTCCAAGGAGAAACTCTGGGGCCAACGTCCTGACTTTC
14,TRBV20-1,.,.,TRBJ2-7,CSARDRGSAYEQYF,TGCAGTGCTAGAGATCGTGGCAGCGCCTACGAGCAGTACTTC
14,TRBV5-1,.,.,TRBJ2-7,CASSRGALAYEQYF,TGCGCCAGCAGCAGGGGGGCGCTAGCCTACGAGCAGTACTTC
15,TRBV27,many,.,TRBJ1-5,CASSSPGKGNQPQHF,TGTGCCAGCAGTTCCCCGGGGAAAGGGAATCAGCCCCAGCATTTT
14,TRBV19,.,.,TRBJ2-1,CASSIQGNRDEQFF,TGTGCCAGTAGTATACAAGGCAACCGGGATGAGCAGTTCTTC
14,TRBV20-1,few,.,TRBJ1-3,CSARRARSGNTIYF,TGCAGTGCCAGAAGAGCCCGCTCTGGAAACACCATATATTTT
15,TRBV5-1,.,TRBD1,TRBJ2-7,CASSLSRDRGHEQYF,TGCGCCAGCAGCCTCTCCCGGGACAGGGGCCACGAGCAGTACTTC
12,TRBV20-1,few,.,TRBJ2-3,CSAPAAADTQYF,TGCAGTGCTCCCGCGGCGGCAGATACGCAGTATTTT
14,TRBV7-2,many,.,TRBJ2-5,CASSLGGAVETQYF,TGTGCCAGCAGCTTGGGGGGGGCGGTAGAGACCCAGTACTTC
15,TRBV28,few,.,TRBJ2-6,CASSLSLPGANVLTF,TGTGCCAGCAGTTTATCACTCCCTGGGGCCAACGTCCTGACTTTC
19,TRBV25-1,.,TRBD2,TRBJ2-5,CASSESRDSGRVGEETQYF,TGTGCCAGCAGTGAATCCCGCGATAGCGGGAGGGTCGGAGAAGAGACCCAGTACTTC
15,TRBV15,few,.,TRBJ2-7,CATSRDQGTGYEQYF,TGTGCCACCAGCAGAGATCAGGGGACCGGCTACGAGCAGTACTTC
13,TRBV28,many,TRBD1,TRBJ1-2,CATEDRSNYGYTF,TGTGCCACGGAGGACAGGAGTAACTATGGCTACACCTTC
13,TRBV25-1,many,.,TRBJ1-6,CASSEFGSSPLHF,TGTGCCAGCAGTGAATTCGGTTCTTCACCCCTCCACTTT
17,TRBV20-1,.,.,TRBJ1-2,CSARGGLGSLIGYGYTF,TGCAGTGCTAGGGGGGGTCTCGGCAGTCTCATCGGATATGGCTACACCTTC
16,TRBV10-3,many,.,TRBJ1-2,CAISENGRGPNYGYTF,TGTGCCATCAGTGAGAATGGGAGGGGTCCTAACTATGGCTACACCTTC
14,TRBV27,.,.,TRBJ2-7,CASSSRGVAYEQYF,TGTGCCAGCAGTTCCCGAGGAGTAGCCTACGAGCAGTACTTC
17,TRBV28,many,TRBD1,TRBJ1-3,CASSFGEDRSYGNTIYF,TGTGCCAGCAGTTTTGGTGAGGACAGGAGTTATGGAAACACCATATATTTT
12,TRBV28,many,.,TRBJ2-7,CASSPYTYEQYF,TGTGCCAGCAGTCCGTACACCTACGAGCAGTACTTC
19,TRBV28,many,TRBD1,TRBJ1-5,CASSFLWTGAIDSNQPQHF,TGTGCCAGCAGTTTCCTGTGGACAGGGGCGATCGATAGCAATCAGCCCCAGCATTTT